Listed below are T cell receptor beta chains from one sample, sequenced in a study of naive and memory T cell subsets. Via MiXCR, TCRdb re-called the UMI-ligation and nested PCR reads, giving one row per CDR3 protein. The data contain just over 80,000 distinct CDR3 sequences, roughly 9.2% of them singletons. Sequencing input: naive CD8+ T cells from blood. The source of these receptors is a human donor in good health. Both conserved end residues are part of each CDR3. Fields, in order: clone size, V gene, D gene, J gene, CDR3 protein, CDR3 DNA. The D gene is left open where the match is weak. The size entry is marked missing in some rows and otherwise reads once, few, many or a size class.

many	TRBV7-9	TRBD1	TRBJ2-3	CASSLHPTGPYTDTQYF	TGTGCCAGCAGCTTACACCCGACAGGGCCCTACACAGATACGCAGTATTTT
few	TRBV20-1	-	TRBJ2-3	CSVLTKGTDTQYF	TGCAGTGTTCTGACGAAAGGCACAGATACGCAGTATTTT
many	TRBV6-2/TRBV6-3	TRBD1	TRBJ1-1	CASSFSWDSNTEAFF	TGTGCCAGCAGCTTTTCCTGGGACAGCAACACTGAAGCTTTCTTT
-	TRBV9	TRBD2	TRBJ2-2	CASSHQREEGTGELFF	TGTGCCAGCAGCCATCAGCGGGAGGAGGGTACCGGGGAGCTGTTTTTT
many	TRBV27	TRBD2	TRBJ2-3	CASSVSGRAKDTQYF	TGTGCCAGCAGTGTTAGCGGGAGGGCCAAAGATACGCAGTATTTT
-	TRBV5-1	-	TRBJ1-1	CASSQATSTEAFF	TGCGCCAGCAGTCAGGCCACGAGCACTGAAGCTTTCTTT
few	TRBV7-9	-	TRBJ1-5	CASSLQGQPQHF	TGTGCCAGCAGCTTACAGGGTCAGCCCCAGCATTTT
many	TRBV5-4	-	TRBJ2-5	CASSYGTSGGGAQYF	TGTGCCAGCAGCTACGGGACTTCCGGAGGAGGAGCCCAGTACTTC
few	TRBV20-1	TRBD2	TRBJ2-1	CSARTGLAGAINEQFF	TGCAGTGCTAGGACGGGACTAGCGGGAGCAATCAATGAGCAGTTCTTC
-	TRBV7-9	-	TRBJ1-6	CASSLEGDSHNSPLHF	TGTGCCAGCAGCCTCGAGGGGGATTCGCATAATTCACCCCTCCACTTT
few	TRBV3-1	-	TRBJ1-1	CASSQKMGRRAEAFF	TGTGCCAGCAGCCAAAAAATGGGGCGGAGGGCTGAAGCTTTCTTT
many	TRBV7-9	TRBD2	TRBJ2-2	CASSASGLAGAGELFF	TGTGCCAGCAGCGCCTCGGGACTAGCGGGAGCCGGGGAGCTGTTTTTT
-	TRBV11-1	-	TRBJ2-7	CASSPQQGSYEQYF	TGTGCCAGCAGCCCCCAACAGGGTTCCTACGAGCAGTACTTC